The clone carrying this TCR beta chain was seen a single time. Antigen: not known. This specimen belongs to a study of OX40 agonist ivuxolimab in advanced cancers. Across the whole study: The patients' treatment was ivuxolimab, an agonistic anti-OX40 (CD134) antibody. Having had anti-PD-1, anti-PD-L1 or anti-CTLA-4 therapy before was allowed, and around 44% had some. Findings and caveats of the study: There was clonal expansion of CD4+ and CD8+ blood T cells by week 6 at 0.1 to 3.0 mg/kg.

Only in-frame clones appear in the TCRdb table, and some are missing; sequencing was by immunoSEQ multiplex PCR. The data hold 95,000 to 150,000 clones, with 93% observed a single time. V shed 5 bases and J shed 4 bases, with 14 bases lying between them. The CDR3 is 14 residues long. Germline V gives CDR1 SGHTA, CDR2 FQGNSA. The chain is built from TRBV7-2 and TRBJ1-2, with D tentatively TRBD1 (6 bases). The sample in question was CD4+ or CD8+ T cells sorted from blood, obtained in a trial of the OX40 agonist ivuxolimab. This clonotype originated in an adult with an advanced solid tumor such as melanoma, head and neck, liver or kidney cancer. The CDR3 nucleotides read TGTGCCAGCAGCCCTACGGGGGGCCGCTATGGCTACACCTTC. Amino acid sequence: CASSPTGGRYGYTF.